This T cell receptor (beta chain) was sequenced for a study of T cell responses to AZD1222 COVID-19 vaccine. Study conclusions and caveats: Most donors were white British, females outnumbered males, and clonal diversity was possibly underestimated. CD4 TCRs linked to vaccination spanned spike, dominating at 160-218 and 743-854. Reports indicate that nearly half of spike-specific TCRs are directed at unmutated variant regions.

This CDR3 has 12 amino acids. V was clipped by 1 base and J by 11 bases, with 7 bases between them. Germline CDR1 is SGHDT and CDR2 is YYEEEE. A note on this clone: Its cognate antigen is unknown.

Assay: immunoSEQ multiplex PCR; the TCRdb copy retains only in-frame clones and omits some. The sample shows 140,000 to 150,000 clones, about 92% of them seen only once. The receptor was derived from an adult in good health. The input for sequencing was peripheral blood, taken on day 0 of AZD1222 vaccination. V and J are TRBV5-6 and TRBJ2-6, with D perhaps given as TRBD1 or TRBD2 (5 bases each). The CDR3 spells CASSLLGHVLTF. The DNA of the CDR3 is TGTGCCAGCAGCTTGTTGGGACACGTCCTGACTTTC. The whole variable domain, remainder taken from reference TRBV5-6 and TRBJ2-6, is DAGVTQSPTHLIKTRGQQVTLRCSPKSGHDTVSWYQQALGQGPQFIFQYYEEEERQRGNFPDRFSGHQFPNYSSELNVNALLLGDSALYLCASSLLGHVLTFGAGSRLTVL.